This TCR beta chain was sequenced for a study of identical twins. Broader study findings: For out-of-frame beta sequences, excess twin sharing was weaker. Insertions were reduced in abundant cord blood beta clonotypes but not in memory repertoires.

The table lists this clonotype with many counts. What it binds is not known. The CDR3 runs 15 residues. Looked up from germline, CDR1 is LGHDT and CDR2 is YNNKEL (reference sequence). V was cut by 4 bases and J by 1 base, with 11 bases left in between. Each cDNA held unique molecular identifiers, and template switching gave it a universal primer site. Using its own MiXCR run on the 5' RACE reads, TCRdb lists one record per CDR3 protein. This sample has about 570,000 distinct CDR3 sequences, with more than 9% found just once. This same sample was also part of a study on yellow fever vaccine responses in identical twins. Turning to that study: Each twin's T cell response to the vaccine was reported to look partly convergent and partly personalized.

The sample consisted of PBMCs. The chain combines TRBV3-1 with TRBJ1-5; D is unclear. The clonotype originates from a young woman in good health. As DNA, the CDR3 is TGTGCCAGCAGCCCAACGAAGAAAAGCAATCAGCCCCAGCATTTT. Amino acid sequence: CASSPTKKSNQPQHF. The full variable domain, rest sourced from reference TRBV3-1 and TRBJ1-5, is DTAVSQTPKYLVTQMGNDKSIKCEQNLGHDTMYWYKQDSKKFLKIMFSYNNKELIINETVPNRFSPKSPDKAHLNLHINSLELGDSAVYFCASSPTKKSNQPQHFGDGTRLSIL.